This TCR beta chain was profiled in a study of blood T cell repertoires in COVID-19. As processed by the authors: Estimation of nucleated cell counts was performed using reference gene primer amplification. The method was immunoSEQ multiplex PCR; TCRdb's version includes in-frame clones alone and lacks a portion of them. V, J and clone size are those of that table, while D and trimming were read from the DNA. Counted here are under 200,000 clones, roughly 80% occurring once; the ten biggest clones make up around 7.8%. This CDR3 comprises 14 residues. V shed 0 bases and J shed 4 bases, with 7 bases lying between them. The V gene's germline CDR1 is SGHAT and CDR2 FQNNGV.

The genes are TRBV11-2 and TRBJ1-3; no firm D call. The origin of this receptor is a woman aged 55-70 years with COVID-19, enrolled during active disease. The sample taken for sequencing was peripheral blood. The CDR3 protein is CASSLEGLGNTIYF. CDR3 nucleotide sequence: TGTGCCAGCAGCTTAGAGGGCCTAGGAAACACCATATATTTT.